These T cell receptor beta chains were read from a single sample in a study of blood T cell repertoires in COVID-19. TCRdb's copy holds only in-frame clones and misses some; the assay was immunoSEQ multiplex PCR. The table records more than 70,000 clones, roughly 86% of them present only once. The sample consisted of peripheral blood. These receptors were taken from a man aged 50 to 59 with active or convalescent COVID-19. The CDR3 runs from the conserved cysteine through the conserved F or W. The order of the fields is J gene, clone size, D gene, V gene, CDR3 protein, CDR3 DNA. D genes are given only for firm matches. Only part of the rows carry a size: once, few, many, or a class if the clone is expanded.

>TRBJ2-6|-|-|TRBV6-4
CASRPDISGANVLTF
TGTGCCAGCAGGCCGGACATCTCTGGGGCCAACGTCCTGACTTTC
>TRBJ2-5|-|TRBD1|TRBV7-9
CASSPDRVIGETQYF
TGTGCCAGCAGTCCCGACAGGGTGATAGGCGAGACCCAGTACTTC
>TRBJ2-2|-|TRBD1|TRBV19
CASRQGGTGELFF
TGTGCCAGTAGACAGGGGGGCACCGGGGAGCTGTTTTTT
>TRBJ2-7|-|-|TRBV12-3/TRBV12-4
CATAKGYEQYF
TGTGCCACCGCCAAGGGGTACGAGCAGTACTTC
>TRBJ2-7|once|-|TRBV9
CASSVRVGREAFRQYF
TGTGCCAGCAGCGTACGTGTGGGCAGGGAAGCTTTCAGGCAGTACTTC
>TRBJ1-2|-|TRBD1|TRBV5-1
CASSLDRGGDGYTF
TGCGCCAGCAGCTTGGACAGGGGGGGGGATGGCTACACCTTC
>TRBJ1-1|few|TRBD1|TRBV11-2
CASSHGQGNTEAFF
TGTGCCAGCAGCCACGGACAGGGGAACACTGAAGCTTTCTTT
>TRBJ1-1|-|-|TRBV6-4
CASSDNDKGLMNTEAFF
TGTGCCAGCAGTGACAATGACAAAGGACTCATGAACACTGAAGCTTTCTTT
>TRBJ1-5|-|TRBD1|TRBV2
CASSRQGLDNQPQHF
TGTGCCAGCAGCCGACAGGGCTTGGATAATCAGCCCCAGCATTTT
>TRBJ2-1|-|TRBD1|TRBV5-6
CASIDRGSQQFF
TGTGCCAGCATCGACAGGGGCTCTCAGCAGTTCTTC
>TRBJ1-2|-|TRBD1|TRBV24-1
CATSGPGQGRGYTF
TGTGCCACCAGTGGTCCGGGACAGGGTCGTGGCTACACCTTC
>TRBJ1-5|-|TRBD1|TRBV28
CASRGDRGQPQHF
TGTGCCAGCAGAGGGGACAGGGGTCAGCCCCAGCATTTT
>TRBJ2-7|-|TRBD1|TRBV5-4
CASSLGTDYEQYF
TGTGCCAGCAGCCTCGGGACAGACTACGAGCAGTACTTC
>TRBJ1-2|few|TRBD1|TRBV3-1/TRBV3-2
CASSQAVRQGSFGYTF
TGTGCCAGCAGCCAAGCGGTTAGACAGGGAAGTTTCGGCTACACCTTC
>TRBJ2-2|-|TRBD1|TRBV29-1
CSVTRQGEGELFF
TGCAGCGTTACCCGACAGGGGGAGGGGGAGCTGTTTTTT
>TRBJ2-7|-|TRBD1|TRBV7-2
CASSLGQGSHEQYF
TGTGCCAGCAGCTTGGGACAGGGCTCCCACGAGCAGTACTTC
>TRBJ2-4|once|TRBD1|TRBV7-2
CASSGPGQGKLAKNIQYF
TGTGCCAGCAGCGGCCCGGGACAGGGTAAACTAGCCAAAAACATTCAGTACTTC
>TRBJ1-1|-|-|TRBV3-1/TRBV3-2
CASSHLHDTEAFF
TGTGCCAGCAGCCACTTACACGACACTGAAGCTTTCTTT
>TRBJ1-2|-|-|TRBV30
CAWSAGGGNYGYTF
TGTGCCTGGAGCGCGGGGGGGGGAAACTATGGCTACACCTTC
>TRBJ2-4|-|-|TRBV28
CASSLSGLAKNIQYF
TGTGCCAGCAGTTTATCAGGGTTGGCCAAAAACATTCAGTACTTC
>TRBJ2-6|-|-|TRBV5-8
CASSAGRDSGANVLTF
TGTGCCAGCAGCGCCGGACGGGACTCTGGGGCCAACGTCCTGACTTTC
>TRBJ2-7|-|-|TRBV20-1
CSLGTYEQYF
TGCAGCCTAGGTACCTACGAGCAGTACTTC
>TRBJ1-5|-|TRBD1|TRBV5-1
CASSWTGGSQPQHF
TGCGCCAGCAGCTGGACAGGGGGCAGTCAGCCCCAGCATTTT
>TRBJ2-1|few|-|TRBV3-1/TRBV3-2
CASSPRRELEQFF
TGTGCCAGCAGTCCTAGACGGGAGCTTGAGCAGTTCTTC
>TRBJ1-1|-|-|TRBV5-6
CASSLGGVGTEAFF
TGTGCCAGCAGCTTGGGAGGAGTCGGAACTGAAGCTTTCTTT